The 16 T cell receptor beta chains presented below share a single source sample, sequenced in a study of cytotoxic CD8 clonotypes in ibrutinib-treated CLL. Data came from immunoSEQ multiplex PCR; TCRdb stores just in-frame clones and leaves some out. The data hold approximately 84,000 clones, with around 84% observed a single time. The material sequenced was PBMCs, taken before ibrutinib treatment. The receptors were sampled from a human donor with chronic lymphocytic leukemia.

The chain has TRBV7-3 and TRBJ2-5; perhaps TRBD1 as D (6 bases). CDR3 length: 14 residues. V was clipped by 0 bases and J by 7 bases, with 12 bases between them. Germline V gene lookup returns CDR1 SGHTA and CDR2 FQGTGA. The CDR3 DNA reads TGTGCCAGCAGCTTAACACAGGGCCCAGGGACCCAGTACTTC. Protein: CASSLTQGPGTQYF.

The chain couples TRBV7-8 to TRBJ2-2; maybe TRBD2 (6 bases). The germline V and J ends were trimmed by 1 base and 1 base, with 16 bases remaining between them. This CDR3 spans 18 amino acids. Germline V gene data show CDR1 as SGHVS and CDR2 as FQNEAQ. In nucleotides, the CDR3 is TGTGCCAGCAGCTTAGTACACAGGACTACCAGGAACACCGGGGAGCTGTTTTTT. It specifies CASSLVHRTTRNTGELFF.

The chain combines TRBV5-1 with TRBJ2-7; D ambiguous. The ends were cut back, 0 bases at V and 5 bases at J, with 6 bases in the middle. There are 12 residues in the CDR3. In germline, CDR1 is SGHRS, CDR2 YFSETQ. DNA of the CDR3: TGCGCCAGCAGCTTGGATCGGGACGAGCAGTACTTC. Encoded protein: CASSLDRDEQYF. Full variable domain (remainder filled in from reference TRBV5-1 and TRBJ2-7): KAGVTQTPRYLIKTRGQQVTLSCSPISGHRSVSWYQQTPGQGLQFLFEYFSETQRNKGNFPGRFSGRQFSNSRSEMNVSTLELGDSALYLCASSLDRDEQYFGPGTRLTVT.

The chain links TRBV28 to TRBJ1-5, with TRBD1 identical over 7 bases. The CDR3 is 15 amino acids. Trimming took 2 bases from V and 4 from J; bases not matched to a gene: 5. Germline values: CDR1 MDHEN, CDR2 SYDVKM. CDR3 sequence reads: CASSLRDSINQPQHF. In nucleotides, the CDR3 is TGTGCCAGCAGTTTAAGGGACAGCATAAATCAGCCCCAGCATTTT.

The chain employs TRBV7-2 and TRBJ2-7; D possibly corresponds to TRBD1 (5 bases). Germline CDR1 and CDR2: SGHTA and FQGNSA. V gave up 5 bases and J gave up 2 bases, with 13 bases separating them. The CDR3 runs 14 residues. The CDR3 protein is CASSRRVGPYEQYF. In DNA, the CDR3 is TGTGCCAGCAGCCGCAGGGTTGGGCCCTACGAGCAGTACTTC.

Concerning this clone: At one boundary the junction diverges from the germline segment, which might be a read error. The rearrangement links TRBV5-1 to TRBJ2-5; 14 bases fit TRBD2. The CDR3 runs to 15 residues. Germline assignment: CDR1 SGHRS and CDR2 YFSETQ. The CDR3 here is CASRLGLAGAETQYF. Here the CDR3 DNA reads TGCGCCAGCAGATTGGGACTAGCGGGAGCAGAGACCCAGTACTTC.

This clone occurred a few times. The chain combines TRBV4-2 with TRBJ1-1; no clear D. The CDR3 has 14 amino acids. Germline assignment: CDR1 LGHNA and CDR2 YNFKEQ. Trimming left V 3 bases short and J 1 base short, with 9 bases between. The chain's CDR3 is CASSHYQTNTEAFF. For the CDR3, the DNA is TGTGCCAGCAGCCACTATCAAACGAACACTGAAGCTTTCTTT.

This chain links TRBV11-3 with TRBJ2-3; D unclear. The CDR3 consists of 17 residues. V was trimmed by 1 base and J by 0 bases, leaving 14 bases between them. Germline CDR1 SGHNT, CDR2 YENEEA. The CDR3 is CASSLASRLGSTDTQYF. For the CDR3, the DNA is TGTGCCAGCAGCTTAGCGAGCCGCCTGGGAAGCACAGATACGCAGTATTTT.

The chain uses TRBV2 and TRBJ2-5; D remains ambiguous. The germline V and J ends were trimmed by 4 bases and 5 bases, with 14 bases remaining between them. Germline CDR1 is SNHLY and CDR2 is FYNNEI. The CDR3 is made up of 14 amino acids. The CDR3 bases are TGTGCCAGCAGTGTAGCACAGATCGGGGAGACCCAGTACTTC. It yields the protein CASSVAQIGETQYF.

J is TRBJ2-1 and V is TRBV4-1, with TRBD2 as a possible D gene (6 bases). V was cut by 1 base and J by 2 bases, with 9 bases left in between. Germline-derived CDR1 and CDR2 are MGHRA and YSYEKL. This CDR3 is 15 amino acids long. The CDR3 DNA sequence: TGCGCCAGCAGCCAAGGGCGGGGTACCTACAATGAGCAGTTCTTC. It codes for CASSQGRGTYNEQFF.

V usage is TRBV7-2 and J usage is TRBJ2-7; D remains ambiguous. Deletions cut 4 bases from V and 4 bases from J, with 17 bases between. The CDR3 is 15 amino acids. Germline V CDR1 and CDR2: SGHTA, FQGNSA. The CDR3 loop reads CASSYDTPVFYEQYF. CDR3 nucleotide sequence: TGTGCCAGCAGCTACGACACACCCGTTTTTTACGAGCAGTACTTC.

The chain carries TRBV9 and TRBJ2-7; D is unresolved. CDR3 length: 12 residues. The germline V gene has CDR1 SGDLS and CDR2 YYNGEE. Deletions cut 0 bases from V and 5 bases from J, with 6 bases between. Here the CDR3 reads CASSVGTDEQYF. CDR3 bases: TGTGCCAGCAGCGTAGGGACCGACGAGCAGTACTTC.

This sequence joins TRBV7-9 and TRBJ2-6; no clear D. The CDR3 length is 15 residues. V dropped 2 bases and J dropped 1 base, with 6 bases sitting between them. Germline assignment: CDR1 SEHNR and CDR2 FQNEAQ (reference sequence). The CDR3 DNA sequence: TGTGCCAGCAGCTTACAGACGTCTGGGGCCAACGTCCTGACTTTC. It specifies CASSLQTSGANVLTF. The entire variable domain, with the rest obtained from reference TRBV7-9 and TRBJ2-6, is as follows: DTGVSQNPRHKITKRGQNVTFRCDPISEHNRLYWYRQTLGQGPEFLTYFQNEAQLEKSRLLSDRFSAERPKGSFSTLEIQRTEQGDSAMYLCASSLQTSGANVLTFGAGSRLTVL.

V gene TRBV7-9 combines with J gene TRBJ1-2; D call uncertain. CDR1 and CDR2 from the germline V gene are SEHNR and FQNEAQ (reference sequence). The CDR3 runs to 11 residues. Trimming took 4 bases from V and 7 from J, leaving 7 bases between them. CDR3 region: CASSSEGGYTF. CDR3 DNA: TGTGCCAGCAGCTCCGAGGGTGGCTACACCTTC. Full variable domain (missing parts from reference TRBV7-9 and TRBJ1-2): DTGVSQNPRHKITKRGQNVTFRCDPISEHNRLYWYRQTLGQGPEFLTYFQNEAQLEKSRLLSDRFSAERPKGSFSTLEIQRTEQGDSAMYLCASSSEGGYTFGSGTRLTVV.

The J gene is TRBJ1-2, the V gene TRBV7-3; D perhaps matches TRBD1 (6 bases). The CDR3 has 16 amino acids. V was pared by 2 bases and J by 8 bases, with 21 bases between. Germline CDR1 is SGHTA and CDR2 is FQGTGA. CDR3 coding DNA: TGTGCCAGCAGCTTAGACGGACAGTCTGGGGCGGGAGGCTACACCTTC. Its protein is CASSLDGQSGAGGYTF.

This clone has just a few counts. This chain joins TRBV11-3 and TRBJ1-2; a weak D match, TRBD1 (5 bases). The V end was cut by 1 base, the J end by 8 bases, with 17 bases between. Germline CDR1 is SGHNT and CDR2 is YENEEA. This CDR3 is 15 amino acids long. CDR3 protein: CASSLGRDPPRGYTF. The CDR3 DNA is TGTGCCAGCAGCTTAGGCCGGGACCCTCCGAGAGGCTACACCTTC.